Detailed here is one T cell receptor beta chain. The CDR3 loop spans 14 amino acids. The V gene's germline CDR1 is MDHEN and CDR2 SYDVKM. Germline trimming cut 0 bases from V and 2 bases from J; bases unmatched to any gene: 0. This sample was taken from a study of PD-1 blockade in classical Hodgkin lymphoma. Using immunoSEQ multiplex PCR, the repertoire was profiled, and TCRdb retains in-frame clones only, with some absent. This table has about 15,000 clones, roughly 66% appearing once. Brentuximab vedotin exposure varied, and every patient relapsed after autologous stem cell transplantation. The study recorded best responses of complete response, partial response or progressive disease.

Source: peripheral blood mononuclear cells (PBMCs), taken at baseline. This sequence was found in a human donor with classical Hodgkin lymphoma. This chain joins TRBV28 and TRBJ2-7; TRBD1 matches 8 bases. CDR3 loop: CASSLWTGAYEQYF. CDR3 bases: TGTGCCAGCAGTTTATGGACAGGGGCCTACGAGCAGTACTTC.